The 11 T cell receptor beta chains presented below share a single source sample, sequenced in a study of blood T cell repertoires in COVID-19. The data were produced by immunoSEQ multiplex PCR, yet TCRdb's version contains in-frame clones alone and is incomplete. The table records 210,000 or so clones, roughly 78% of them present only once. The sample taken for sequencing was peripheral blood. All receptors come from a woman of 80 years or more with active or convalescent COVID-19.

The rearrangement links TRBV10-3 to TRBJ1-3; D possibly corresponds to TRBD1 (5 bases). The germline gives CDR1 ENHRY, CDR2 SYGVKD. Trimming stripped 10 bases from V and 0 bases from J, with 13 bases between. The CDR3 has 14 residues. As DNA, the CDR3 is TGTGCCACGGACACGGATGGCTCTGGAAACACCATATATTTT. This codes for CATDTDGSGNTIYF.

CDR3 loop: CASSPRRGSSTDTQYF. For the CDR3, the DNA is TGTGCCAGCAGCCCTCGTCGCGGGTCAAGCACAGATACGCAGTATTTT. This chain connects TRBV5-5 to TRBJ2-3, with TRBD2 as a possible D gene (5 bases). Germline CDR1 reads SGHKS; CDR2 reads YYEKEE (reference sequence). Trimming cost V 4 bases and J 0 bases, with 15 bases left between them. The CDR3 has 16 amino acids.

The rearrangement links TRBV19 to TRBJ1-6; D gene ambiguous. The CDR3 contains 14 residues. Per germline, CDR1 LNHDA and CDR2 SQIVND (reference sequence). With 2 bases removed from V and 8 bases from J, the gap between germline ends came to 10 bases. The CDR3 nucleotides are TGTGCCAGTAGTATAATCAGCGGGGATTCACCCCTCCACTTT. The encoded protein is CASSIISGDSPLHF.

The chain couples TRBV5-4 to TRBJ2-1, with TRBD1 matching over 9 bases. J lost 5 bases, V lost 4 bases, and 10 bases had no gene match. The V gene's germline CDR1 is SGHNT and CDR2 YYREEE (reference sequence). The CDR3 extends over 16 amino acids. Written as DNA, the CDR3 is TGTGCCAGCAGCGCCCGGGGACAGGGAGGCGACAATGAGCAGTTCTTC. The encoded protein is CASSARGQGGDNEQFF.

The rearrangement uses TRBV3-1 (or the pseudogene TRBV3-2) and TRBJ2-1; unclear D gene. Trimming pared 2 bases from V and 1 base from J, leaving 9 bases between. This CDR3 is built from 15 residues. Per the germline V gene, CDR1 is LGHDT and CDR2 is YNNKEL (reference sequence). CDR3 in DNA: TGTGCCAGCAGCCAACCTTCACTATCCTACAATGAGCAGTTCTTC. It translates to CASSQPSLSYNEQFF.

V usage is TRBV7-9 and J usage is TRBJ1-5; D is ambiguous. The CDR3 spans 14 residues. V lost 3 bases and J lost 5, with 11 bases in between. The V gene's germline CDR1 is SEHNR and CDR2 FQNEAQ (reference sequence). The CDR3 sequence is CASSLDGDHQPQHF. The CDR3 coding sequence is TGTGCCAGCAGCTTGGATGGAGATCATCAGCCCCAGCATTTT.

The chain carries TRBV29-1 and TRBJ2-2; 7 positions agree with TRBD1. Unmatched junction bases numbered 4, after V lost 6 bases and J lost 6 bases. The CDR3 spans 12 residues. CDR1 and CDR2 from the germline V gene are SQVTM and ANQGSEA. CDR3 in amino acids: CSVRGIAGELFF. The CDR3 bases are TGCAGCGTCAGGGGGATCGCCGGGGAGCTGTTTTTT.

The V call is TRBV30, the J call TRBJ1-4; D unclear. V gave up 0 bases and J gave up 8 bases, with 7 bases separating them. The length of the CDR3 is 12 residues. In germline, CDR1 is GTSNPN, CDR2 SVGIG (reference sequence). The CDR3: CAWSVVEEKLFF. The CDR3, as DNA: TGTGCCTGGAGTGTAGTAGAGGAAAAACTGTTTTTT.

This chain connects TRBV6-5 to TRBJ1-2; D is ambiguous. The CDR3 sequence is 14 residues long. Trimming cost V 0 bases and J 4 bases, with 9 bases left between them. Germline V lookup: CDR1 MNHEY, CDR2 SVGAGI. The CDR3, as DNA: TGTGCCAGCAGTTACTCGCCCAGTCCCTATGGCTACACCTTC. It specifies CASSYSPSPYGYTF.

The rearrangement links TRBV12-3 or TRBV12-4 to TRBJ1-4; no firm D call. V was cut by 5 bases and J by 8 bases, with 6 bases left in between. This CDR3 comprises 11 residues. In DNA form, the CDR3 reads TGTGCCAGCAGTCGCGGGGAAAAACTGTTTTTT. This sequence encodes CASSRGEKLFF.

This CDR3 is CASSYPERGLNTEAFF. The CDR3 region has the DNA TGTGCCAGCAGTTACCCGGAAAGAGGACTTAACACTGAAGCTTTCTTT. The chain couples TRBV6-2 or TRBV6-3 to TRBJ1-1; D is uncertain. From germline, CDR1 is MNHEY and CDR2 SVGEGT. Trimming cost V 2 bases and J 2 bases, with 15 bases left between them. The length of the CDR3 is 16 residues.